The present T cell receptor beta chain was sequenced within a study of blood T cell repertoires in COVID-19. At the level of the study: Whether acute or convalescent, the COVID-19 samples came from the United States, Italy and Spain. PBMCs, B-cell-depleted T cells, or T cells were the source of the cDNA or gDNA that made up the material.

Trimming removed 3 bases from V and 4 bases from J; junction bases left unmatched: 1. Germline V lookup: CDR1 MDHEN, CDR2 SYDVKM. CDR3 length equals 13 residues. In its sample, this clone was seen a few times. Other DNA sequences of this sample code for an identical CDR3. This table comes from immunoSEQ multiplex PCR, and its TCRdb copy is limited to in-frame clones, with some not included. This table has 280,000 or so clones, more than 70% appearing once. The chain employs TRBV28 and TRBJ2-7; the match to TRBD1 covers 9 bases. This TCR derives from a young woman who had recovered from COVID-19. The sequenced sample was peripheral blood. The CDR3 nucleotides read TGTGCCAGCAGTTTCGACAGGGGGTACGAGCAGTACTTC. This sequence encodes CASSFDRGYEQYF.